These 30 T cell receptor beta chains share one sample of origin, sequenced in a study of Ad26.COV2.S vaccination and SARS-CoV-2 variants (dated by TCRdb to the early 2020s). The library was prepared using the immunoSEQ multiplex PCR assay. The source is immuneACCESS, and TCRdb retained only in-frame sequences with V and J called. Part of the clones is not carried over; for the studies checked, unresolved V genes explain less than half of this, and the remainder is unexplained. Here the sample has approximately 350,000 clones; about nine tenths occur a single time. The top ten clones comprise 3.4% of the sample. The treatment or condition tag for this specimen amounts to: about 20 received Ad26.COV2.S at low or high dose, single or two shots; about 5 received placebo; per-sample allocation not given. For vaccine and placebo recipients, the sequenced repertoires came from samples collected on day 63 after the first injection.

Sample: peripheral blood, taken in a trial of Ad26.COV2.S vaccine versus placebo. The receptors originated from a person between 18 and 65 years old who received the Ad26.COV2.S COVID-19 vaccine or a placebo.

The CDR3 here is CASSQDRQGVYSNQPQHF. DNA of the CDR3: TGCGCCAGCAGCCAAGATCGGCAGGGGGTGTATAGCAATCAGCCCCAGCATTTT. The rearrangement joins TRBV4-1 to TRBJ1-5; 7 bases line up with TRBD1. V gave up 0 bases and J gave up 0 bases; unmatched junction bases: 8. This CDR3 spans 18 amino acids. Germline CDR1 and CDR2: MGHRA and YSYEKL.

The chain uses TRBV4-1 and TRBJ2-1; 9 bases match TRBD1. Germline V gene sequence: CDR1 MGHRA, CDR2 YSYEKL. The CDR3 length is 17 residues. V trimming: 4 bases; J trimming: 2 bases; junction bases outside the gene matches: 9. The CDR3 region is CASSLNPGQGPYNEQFF. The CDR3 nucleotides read TGCGCCAGCAGCCTAAACCCGGGACAGGGACCCTACAATGAGCAGTTCTTC.

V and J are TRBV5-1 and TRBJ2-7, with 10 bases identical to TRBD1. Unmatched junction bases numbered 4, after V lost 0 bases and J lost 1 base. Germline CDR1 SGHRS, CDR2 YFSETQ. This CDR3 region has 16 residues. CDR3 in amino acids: CASSLAGTGVSYEQYF. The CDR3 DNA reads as TGCGCCAGCAGCTTGGCCGGGACAGGGGTTTCCTACGAGCAGTACTTC.

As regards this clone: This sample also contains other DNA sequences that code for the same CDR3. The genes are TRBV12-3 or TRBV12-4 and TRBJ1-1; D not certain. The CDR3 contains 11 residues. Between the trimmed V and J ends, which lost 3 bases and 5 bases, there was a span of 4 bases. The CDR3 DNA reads TGTGCCAGCAGTTTCGGTACTGAAGCTTTCTTT. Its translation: CASSFGTEAFF.

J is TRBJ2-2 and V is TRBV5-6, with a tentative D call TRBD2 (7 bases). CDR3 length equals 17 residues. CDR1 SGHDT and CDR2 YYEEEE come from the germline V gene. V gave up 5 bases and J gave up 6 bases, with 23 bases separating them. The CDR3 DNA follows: TGTGCCAGCAGGTCCGAATTGGAGCCCGGGGGGCCCGGGGAGCTGTTTTTT. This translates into CASRSELEPGGPGELFF.

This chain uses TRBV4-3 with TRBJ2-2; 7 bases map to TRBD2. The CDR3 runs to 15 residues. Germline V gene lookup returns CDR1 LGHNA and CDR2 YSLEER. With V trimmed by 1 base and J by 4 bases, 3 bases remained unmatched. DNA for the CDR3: TGCGCCAGCAGCCAAGGACTAGCAAGCACCGGGGAGCTGTTTTTT. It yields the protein CASSQGLASTGELFF.

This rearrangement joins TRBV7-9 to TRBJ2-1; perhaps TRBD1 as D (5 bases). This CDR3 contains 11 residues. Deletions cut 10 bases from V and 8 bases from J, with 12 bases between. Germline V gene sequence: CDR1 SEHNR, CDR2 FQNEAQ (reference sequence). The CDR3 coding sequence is TGTGCCACCCCACTCAGGGATGAGCAGTTCTTC. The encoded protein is CATPLRDEQFF.

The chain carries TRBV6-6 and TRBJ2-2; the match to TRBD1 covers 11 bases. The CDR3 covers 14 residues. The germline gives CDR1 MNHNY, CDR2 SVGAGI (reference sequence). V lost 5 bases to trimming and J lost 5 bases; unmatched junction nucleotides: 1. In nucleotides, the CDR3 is TGTGCCAGCAGTGGGACAGGGGGGACCGGGGAGCTGTTTTTT. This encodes CASSGTGGTGELFF.

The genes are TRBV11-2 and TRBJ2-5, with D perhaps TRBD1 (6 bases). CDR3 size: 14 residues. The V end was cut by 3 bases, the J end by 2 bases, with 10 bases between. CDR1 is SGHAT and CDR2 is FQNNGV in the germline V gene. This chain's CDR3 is CASSLTGFQETQYF. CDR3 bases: TGTGCCAGCAGCTTGACAGGATTTCAAGAGACCCAGTACTTC.

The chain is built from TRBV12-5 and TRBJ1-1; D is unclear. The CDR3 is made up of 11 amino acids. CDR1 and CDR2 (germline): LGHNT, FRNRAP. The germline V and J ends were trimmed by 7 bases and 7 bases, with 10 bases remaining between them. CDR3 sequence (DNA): TGTGCTAGTGCCAACACTATTGAAGCTTTCTTT. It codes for CASANTIEAFF.

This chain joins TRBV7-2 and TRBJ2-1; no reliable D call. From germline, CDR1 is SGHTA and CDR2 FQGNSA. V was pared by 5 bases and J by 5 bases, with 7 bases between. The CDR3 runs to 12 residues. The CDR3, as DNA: TGTGCCAGCAGCCAGTGGGACAATGAGCAGTTCTTC. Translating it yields CASSQWDNEQFF. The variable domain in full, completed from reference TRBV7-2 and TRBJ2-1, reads GAGVSQSPSNKVTEKGKDVELRCDPISGHTALYWYRQSLGQGLEFLIYFQGNSAPDKSGLPSDRFSAERTGGSVSTLTIQRTQQEDSAVYLCASSQWDNEQFFGPGTRLTVL.

The CDR3 DNA is TGTGCCAGCAGCTTGGGAGATTATAGCAATCAGCCCCAGCATTTT. It translates to CASSLGDYSNQPQHF. The V gene is TRBV5-6, the J gene TRBJ1-5; D is unclear. Trimming cost V 0 bases and J 0 bases, with 7 bases left between them. From germline, CDR1 is SGHDT and CDR2 YYEEEE. The CDR3 loop spans 15 amino acids.

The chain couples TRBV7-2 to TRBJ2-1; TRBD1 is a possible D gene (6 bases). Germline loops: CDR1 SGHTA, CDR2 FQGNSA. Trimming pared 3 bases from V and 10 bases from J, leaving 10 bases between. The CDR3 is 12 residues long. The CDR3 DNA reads TGTGCCAGCAGCTTGTCCGGGACAGAGCAGTTCTTC. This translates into CASSLSGTEQFF.

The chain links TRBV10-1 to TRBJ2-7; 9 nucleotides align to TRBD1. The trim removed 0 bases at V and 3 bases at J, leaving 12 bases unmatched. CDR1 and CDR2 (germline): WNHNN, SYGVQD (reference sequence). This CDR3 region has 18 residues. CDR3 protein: CASSESLSRDRVGYEQYF. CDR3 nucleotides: TGCGCCAGCAGTGAGTCGTTGTCCAGGGACAGGGTCGGCTACGAGCAGTACTTC.

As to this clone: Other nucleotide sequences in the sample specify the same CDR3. The CDR3, as DNA: TGTGCCAGCAGCTTAGGCGACAGGGAAGCTTTCTTT. It translates to CASSLGDREAFF. V and J are TRBV11-3 and TRBJ1-1; D may be TRBD1 (6 bases). Germline CDR1 is SGHNT and CDR2 is YENEEA. Trimming took off 1 base at V and 8 bases at J, with 8 bases between the two ends. The CDR3 has 12 residues. Complete variable domain (other parts from reference TRBV11-3 and TRBJ1-1): EAGVVQSPRYKIIEKKQPVAFWCNPISGHNTLYWYLQNLGQGPELLIRYENEEAVDDSQLPKDRFSAERLKGVDSTLKIQPAELGDSAVYLCASSLGDREAFFGQGTRLTVV.

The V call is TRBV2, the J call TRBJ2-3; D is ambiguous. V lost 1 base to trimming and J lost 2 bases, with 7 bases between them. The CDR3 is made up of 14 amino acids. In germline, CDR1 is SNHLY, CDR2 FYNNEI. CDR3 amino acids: CASSEGLTTDTQYF. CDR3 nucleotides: TGTGCCAGCAGTGAAGGGCTTACCACAGATACGCAGTATTTT.

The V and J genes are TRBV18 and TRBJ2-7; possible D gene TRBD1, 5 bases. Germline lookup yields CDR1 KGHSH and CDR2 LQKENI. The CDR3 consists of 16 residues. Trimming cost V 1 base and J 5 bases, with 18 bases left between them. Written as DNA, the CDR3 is TGTGCCAGCTCACCACTTGGGGCCCCGGGTGGGCACGAGCAGTACTTC. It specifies CASSPLGAPGGHEQYF.

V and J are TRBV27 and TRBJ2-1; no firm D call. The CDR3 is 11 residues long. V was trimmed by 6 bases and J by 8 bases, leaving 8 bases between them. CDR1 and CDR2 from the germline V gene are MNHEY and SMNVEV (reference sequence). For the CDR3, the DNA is TGTGCCAGCAGCCCTGGGTATGAGCAGTTCTTC. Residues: CASSPGYEQFF.

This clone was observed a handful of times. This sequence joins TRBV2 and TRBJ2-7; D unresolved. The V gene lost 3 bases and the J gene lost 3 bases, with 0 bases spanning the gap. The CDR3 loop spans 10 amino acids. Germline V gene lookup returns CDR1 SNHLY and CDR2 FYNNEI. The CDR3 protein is CASSDYEQYF. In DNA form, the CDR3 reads TGTGCCAGCAGTGACTACGAGCAGTACTTC.

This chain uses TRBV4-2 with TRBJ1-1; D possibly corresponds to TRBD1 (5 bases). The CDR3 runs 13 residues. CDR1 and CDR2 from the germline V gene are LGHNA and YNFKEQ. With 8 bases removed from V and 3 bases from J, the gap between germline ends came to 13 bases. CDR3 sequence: CASLSPGYTEAFF. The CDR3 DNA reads TGTGCCAGCCTTTCCCCAGGGTACACTGAAGCTTTCTTT.

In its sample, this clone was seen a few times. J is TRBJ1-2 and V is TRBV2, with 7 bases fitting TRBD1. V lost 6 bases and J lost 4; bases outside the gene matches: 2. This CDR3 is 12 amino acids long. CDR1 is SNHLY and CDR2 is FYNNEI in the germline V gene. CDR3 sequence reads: CASRDRSYGYTF. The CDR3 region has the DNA TGTGCCAGCAGGGACAGGAGCTATGGCTACACCTTC.

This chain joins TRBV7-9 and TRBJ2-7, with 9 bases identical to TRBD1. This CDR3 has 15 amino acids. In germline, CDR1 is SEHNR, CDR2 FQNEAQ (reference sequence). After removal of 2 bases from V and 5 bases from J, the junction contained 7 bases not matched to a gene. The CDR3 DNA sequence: TGTGCCAGCAGCTTATTACAGGGGGCACGCCACGAGCAGTACTTC. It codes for CASSLLQGARHEQYF.

The CDR3 DNA sequence: TGTGCCAGCAGCTTGGCTGCAGGCTACGAGCAGTACTTC. Protein sequence: CASSLAAGYEQYF. The chain combines TRBV5-4 with TRBJ2-7; D call uncertain. This CDR3 contains 13 residues. The germline V gene has CDR1 SGHNT and CDR2 YYREEE (reference sequence). Trimming cost V 0 bases and J 3 bases, with 7 bases left between them.

CDR3 nucleotide sequence: TGTGCCAGCAGTTACTCCGGGGGCGGGGAGCTGTTTTTT. Protein: CASSYSGGGELFF. The chain joins TRBV6-5 to TRBJ2-2; TRBD2 is a possible D gene (6 bases). Germline CDR1 MNHEY, CDR2 SVGAGI. This CDR3 is built from 13 residues. The V and J ends lost 0 bases and 7 bases respectively, with 6 bases between them.

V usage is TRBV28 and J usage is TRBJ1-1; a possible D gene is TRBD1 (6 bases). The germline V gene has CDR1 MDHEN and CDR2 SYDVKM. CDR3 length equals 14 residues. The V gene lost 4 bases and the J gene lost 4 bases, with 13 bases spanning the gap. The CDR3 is CASSSTGLGTEAFF. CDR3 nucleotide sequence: TGTGCCAGCAGTTCAACAGGGTTGGGCACTGAAGCTTTCTTT.

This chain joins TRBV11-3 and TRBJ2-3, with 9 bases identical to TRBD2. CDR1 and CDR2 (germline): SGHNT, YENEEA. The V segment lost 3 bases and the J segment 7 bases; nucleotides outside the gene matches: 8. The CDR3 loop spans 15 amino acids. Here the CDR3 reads CASSFSGGPHHTQYF. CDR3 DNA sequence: TGTGCCAGCAGCTTTAGCGGGGGCCCTCACCATACGCAGTATTTT.

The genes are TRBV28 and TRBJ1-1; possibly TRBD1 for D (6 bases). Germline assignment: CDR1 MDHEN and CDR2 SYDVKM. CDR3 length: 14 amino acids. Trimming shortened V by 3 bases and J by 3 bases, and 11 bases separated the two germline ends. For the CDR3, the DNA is TGTGCCAGCAGTTTGGGGGGCACCCACACTGAAGCTTTCTTT. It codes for CASSLGGTHTEAFF.

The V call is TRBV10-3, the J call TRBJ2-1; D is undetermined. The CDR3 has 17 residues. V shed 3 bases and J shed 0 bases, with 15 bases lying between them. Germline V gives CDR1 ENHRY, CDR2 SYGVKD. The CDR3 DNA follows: TGTGCCATCAGTGATGTTGGTGGTAGTAGCTCCTACAATGAGCAGTTCTTC. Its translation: CAISDVGGSSSYNEQFF.

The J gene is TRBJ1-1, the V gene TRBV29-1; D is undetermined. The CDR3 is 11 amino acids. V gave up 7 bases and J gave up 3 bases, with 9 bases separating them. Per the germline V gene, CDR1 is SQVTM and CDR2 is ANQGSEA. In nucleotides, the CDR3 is TGCAGCGCTAATCATGACACTGAAGCTTTCTTT. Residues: CSANHDTEAFF.

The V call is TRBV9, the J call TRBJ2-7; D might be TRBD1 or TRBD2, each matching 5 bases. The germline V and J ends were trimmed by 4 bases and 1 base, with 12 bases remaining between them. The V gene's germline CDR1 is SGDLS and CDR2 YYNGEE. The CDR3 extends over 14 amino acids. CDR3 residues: CASSFRDGSYEQYF. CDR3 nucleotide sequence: TGTGCCAGCAGCTTCCGGGACGGGTCCTACGAGCAGTACTTC.